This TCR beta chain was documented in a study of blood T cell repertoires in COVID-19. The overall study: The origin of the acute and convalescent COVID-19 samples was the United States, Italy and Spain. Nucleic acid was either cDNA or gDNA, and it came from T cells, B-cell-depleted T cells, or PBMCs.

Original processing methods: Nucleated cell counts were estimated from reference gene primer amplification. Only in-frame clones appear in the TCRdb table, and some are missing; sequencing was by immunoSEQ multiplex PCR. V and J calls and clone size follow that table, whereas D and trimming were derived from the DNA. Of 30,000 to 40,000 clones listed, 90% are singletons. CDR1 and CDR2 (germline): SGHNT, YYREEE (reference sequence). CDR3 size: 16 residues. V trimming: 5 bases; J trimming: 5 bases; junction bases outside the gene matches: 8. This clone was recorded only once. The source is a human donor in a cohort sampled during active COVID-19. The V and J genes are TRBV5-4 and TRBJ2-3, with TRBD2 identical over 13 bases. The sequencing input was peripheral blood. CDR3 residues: CASSEGTSGIIDTQYF. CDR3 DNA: TGTGCCAGCAGTGAGGGGACTAGCGGGATAATAGATACGCAGTATTTT.